Listed below are T cell receptor beta chains from one sample, sequenced in a study of CD8+ T cells in alopecia areata. Assay used: immunoSEQ multiplex PCR; TCRdb lists only in-frame clones, some missing. The sample lists 150,000 or so clones, around 50% occurring once. The sample consisted of CD4+ T cells sorted from blood, taken at week 0. The origin of the receptors is a human donor with alopecia areata. Each CDR3 is given with its conserved first and last residue. A D gene is named only where the DNA matches it firmly. Clone size is stated in some rows and not others, as once, few, many or a class when expanded.

CDR3 DNA: TGCAGCGTTACGACAAGGGGCACAGATACGCAGTATTTT; CDR3 protein: CSVTTRGTDTQYF; clone size: few; V gene: TRBV29-1; D gene: NA; J gene: TRBJ2-3
CDR3 DNA: TGTGCCAGCAGCGGTGGGCCTTCGCGGTTCTTC; CDR3 protein: CASSGGPSRFF; clone size: NA; V gene: TRBV7-9; D gene: NA; J gene: TRBJ2-1
CDR3 DNA: TGCGCCAGCAGCTCGACTAGCTCCGGCACAGATACGCAGTATTTT; CDR3 protein: CASSSTSSGTDTQYF; clone size: NA; V gene: TRBV5-1; D gene: TRBD2; J gene: TRBJ2-3
CDR3 DNA: TGCAGTACCCGGGAAGGCTATGGCTACACCTTC; CDR3 protein: CSTREGYGYTF; clone size: NA; V gene: TRBV29-1; D gene: NA; J gene: TRBJ1-2
CDR3 DNA: TGTGCCAGCAGCATCACAGGGGGCGAGCAGTACTTC; CDR3 protein: CASSITGGEQYF; clone size: NA; V gene: TRBV7-8; D gene: TRBD1; J gene: TRBJ2-7
CDR3 DNA: TGTGCCAGCAGTGAACGGGGAAACACCATATATTTT; CDR3 protein: CASSERGNTIYF; clone size: NA; V gene: TRBV25-1; D gene: NA; J gene: TRBJ1-3
CDR3 DNA: TGCGCCAGCAGCTTGGGAGGCAGGGGGCAAGGAGAGCAGTACTTC; CDR3 protein: CASSLGGRGQGEQYF; clone size: NA; V gene: TRBV5-1; D gene: TRBD1; J gene: TRBJ2-7
CDR3 DNA: TGTGCCATCAGTGAACCGGTCCAAGAGACCCAGTACTTC; CDR3 protein: CAISEPVQETQYF; clone size: NA; V gene: TRBV10-3; D gene: NA; J gene: TRBJ2-5
CDR3 DNA: TGTGCCAGCAGGGGGGACAGGGGCCTTATACCCCTCCACTTT; CDR3 protein: CASRGDRGLIPLHF; clone size: NA; V gene: TRBV2; D gene: TRBD1; J gene: TRBJ1-6
CDR3 DNA: TGTGCCAGCAGTGCGGACTCAGTTAGCACAGATACGCAGTATTTT; CDR3 protein: CASSADSVSTDTQYF; clone size: NA; V gene: TRBV2; D gene: NA; J gene: TRBJ2-3
CDR3 DNA: TGCGCCAGCCCTACGGGGGGCAGAGGAGAGACCCAGTACTTC; CDR3 protein: CASPTGGRGETQYF; clone size: NA; V gene: TRBV5-1; D gene: NA; J gene: TRBJ2-5
CDR3 DNA: TGTGCCATCAGTGAGCGTCAGGAGCTAAGCACAGATACGCAGTATTTT; CDR3 protein: CAISERQELSTDTQYF; clone size: NA; V gene: TRBV10-3; D gene: NA; J gene: TRBJ2-3
CDR3 DNA: TGTGCCAGCAGCTCACTGGGGTTTGACTATGGCTACACCTTC; CDR3 protein: CASSSLGFDYGYTF; clone size: NA; V gene: TRBV7-2; D gene: NA; J gene: TRBJ1-2
CDR3 DNA: TGCAGCGTTTCGACCGAATCAGATACGCAGTATTTT; CDR3 protein: CSVSTESDTQYF; clone size: NA; V gene: TRBV29-1; D gene: NA; J gene: TRBJ2-3
CDR3 DNA: TGCAGCTCGGACAGGGGGCGGACGCTGGCCGGGGAGCTGTTTTTT; CDR3 protein: CSSDRGRTLAGELFF; clone size: NA; V gene: TRBV29-1; D gene: TRBD1; J gene: TRBJ2-2
CDR3 DNA: TGTGCTGGAGGGGGTTTACCCTACAATGAGCAGTTCTTC; CDR3 protein: CAGGGLPYNEQFF; clone size: NA; V gene: TRBV10-3; D gene: NA; J gene: TRBJ2-1
CDR3 DNA: TGTGCCAGCAGCGGGGGGACCTCTGGGGCCAACGTCCTGACTTTC; CDR3 protein: CASSGGTSGANVLTF; clone size: NA; V gene: TRBV6-1; D gene: TRBD2; J gene: TRBJ2-6
CDR3 DNA: TGCGCCAGCAGCTTTAATTCTGAAGCTTTCTTT; CDR3 protein: CASSFNSEAFF; clone size: NA; V gene: TRBV5-1; D gene: NA; J gene: TRBJ1-1
CDR3 DNA: TGTGCCAGCAGCCCGGACAGCTCTGGGGCCAACGTCCTGACTTTC; CDR3 protein: CASSPDSSGANVLTF; clone size: NA; V gene: TRBV5-4; D gene: NA; J gene: TRBJ2-6
CDR3 DNA: TGTGCCTGGAGTGTGGAACAGGGGAAGACAGATACGCAGTATTTT; CDR3 protein: CAWSVEQGKTDTQYF; clone size: NA; V gene: TRBV30; D gene: TRBD1; J gene: TRBJ2-3
CDR3 DNA: TGTGCCAGCAGTAACTCAATCCTCCCCTACGAGCAGTACTTC; CDR3 protein: CASSNSILPYEQYF; clone size: NA; V gene: TRBV6-5; D gene: NA; J gene: TRBJ2-7
CDR3 DNA: TGTGCCAGCAGCCACGACCGGGACAGGTGGACCTCCTACGAGCAGTACTTC; CDR3 protein: CASSHDRDRWTSYEQYF; clone size: few; V gene: TRBV4-2; D gene: TRBD1; J gene: TRBJ2-7
CDR3 DNA: TGCAGCGTTGGGGACTTTACTGGGGCCAACGTCCTGACTTTC; CDR3 protein: CSVGDFTGANVLTF; clone size: NA; V gene: TRBV29-1; D gene: NA; J gene: TRBJ2-6
CDR3 DNA: TGTGCCAGCAGCCCGAGCTGGGTAATGAACACTGAAGCTTTCTTT; CDR3 protein: CASSPSWVMNTEAFF; clone size: NA; V gene: TRBV9; D gene: NA; J gene: TRBJ1-1
CDR3 DNA: TGCAGCGTTGCGGCCCTAGGGGGGGTAACAGATACGCAGTATTTT; CDR3 protein: CSVAALGGVTDTQYF; clone size: NA; V gene: TRBV29-1; D gene: NA; J gene: TRBJ2-3
CDR3 DNA: TGCGCCAGCAGTCACTCTGTGCCTGCCCTCAGGGACTATGGCTACACCTTC; CDR3 protein: CASSHSVPALRDYGYTF; clone size: NA; V gene: TRBV23-1; D gene: NA; J gene: TRBJ1-2
CDR3 DNA: TGTGCCAGCAGCTTAGCACAAGGGAATGGCTACACCTTC; CDR3 protein: CASSLAQGNGYTF; clone size: few; V gene: TRBV7-2; D gene: NA; J gene: TRBJ1-2
CDR3 DNA: TGCGCCAGCAGCCAAAACAGATATAATTCACCCCTCCACTTT; CDR3 protein: CASSQNRYNSPLHF; clone size: few; V gene: TRBV4-1; D gene: NA; J gene: TRBJ1-6
CDR3 DNA: TGTGCCAGCAGCCGGAAAGAGACTAGACCTCTTCTGCGCAATGAGCAGTTCTTC; CDR3 protein: CASSRKETRPLLRNEQFF; clone size: NA; V gene: TRBV7-2; D gene: NA; J gene: TRBJ2-1
CDR3 DNA: TGTGCCAGCAGCGAGCGACAGGGAGATACTGAAGCTTTCTTT; CDR3 protein: CASSERQGDTEAFF; clone size: NA; V gene: TRBV9; D gene: TRBD1; J gene: TRBJ1-1
CDR3 DNA: TGCAGCGTTGAGGGGCAAAACTACAATGAGCAGTTCTTC; CDR3 protein: CSVEGQNYNEQFF; clone size: few; V gene: TRBV29-1; D gene: NA; J gene: TRBJ2-1
CDR3 DNA: TGCAGCGTTGGTAAAGGTATGAACACTGAAGCTTTCTTT; CDR3 protein: CSVGKGMNTEAFF; clone size: NA; V gene: TRBV29-1; D gene: NA; J gene: TRBJ1-1
CDR3 DNA: TGTGCCAGCAGCCCCCGATTTTGGGGGGCTGACGGGGAGCTGTTTTTT; CDR3 protein: CASSPRFWGADGELFF; clone size: NA; V gene: TRBV7-2; D gene: NA; J gene: TRBJ2-2
CDR3 DNA: TGTGCCAGCAGCTTAGCACTAGCCTACAATGAGCAGTTCTTC; CDR3 protein: CASSLALAYNEQFF; clone size: once; V gene: TRBV7-9; D gene: NA; J gene: TRBJ2-1
CDR3 DNA: TGTGCCAGCAGTTACTCGACTGACAACTATGGCTACACCTTC; CDR3 protein: CASSYSTDNYGYTF; clone size: NA; V gene: TRBV6-5; D gene: NA; J gene: TRBJ1-2
CDR3 DNA: TGTGCCAGCAGCCTAGACGGGACAGGGTATCGCACAGATACGCAGTATTTT; CDR3 protein: CASSLDGTGYRTDTQYF; clone size: few; V gene: TRBV7-8; D gene: TRBD1; J gene: TRBJ2-3
CDR3 DNA: TGTGCCCGGAGGACTAGCGGGATGGGTGAGACCCAGTACTTC; CDR3 protein: CARRTSGMGETQYF; clone size: NA; V gene: TRBV30; D gene: TRBD2; J gene: TRBJ2-5
CDR3 DNA: TGTGCCTGGAGCCTGGCCCGGGAGCTGTTTTTT; CDR3 protein: CAWSLARELFF; clone size: once; V gene: TRBV30; D gene: NA; J gene: TRBJ2-2
CDR3 DNA: TGCGCCAGCAGTTCCAGGATCCGGGACCAAGTCTACGAGCAGTACTTC; CDR3 protein: CASSSRIRDQVYEQYF; clone size: NA; V gene: TRBV23-1; D gene: NA; J gene: TRBJ2-7
CDR3 DNA: TGTGCCTACGGGACAGGTTTAGAAGAGACCCAGTACTTC; CDR3 protein: CAYGTGLEETQYF; clone size: NA; V gene: TRBV2; D gene: TRBD1; J gene: TRBJ2-5